These T cell receptor beta chains were read from a single sample in a study of control samples from healthy donors and cancer patients. Data came from immunoSEQ multiplex PCR; TCRdb stores just in-frame clones and leaves some out. The table records approximately 110,000 clones, roughly four fifths of them present only once. Material for sequencing was blood. The receptor set was obtained from a woman between 45 and 60 years old in good health. CDR3s include the opening cysteine and the closing phenylalanine or tryptophan. A D gene is named only where the DNA matches it firmly. A row's size may be missing; if present it is once, few, many or a size class.

j_gene	d_gene	v_gene	abundance	CDR3nt	CDR3aa
TRBJ2-3	-	TRBV7-2	-	TGTGCCAGCAGCCCCGTGGGCACAGATACGCAGTATTTT	CASSPVGTDTQYF
TRBJ2-5	TRBD2	TRBV4-3	-	TGCGCCAGCAGCCAAGCGGCGGGAGTTGGAGAGACCCAGTACTTC	CASSQAAGVGETQYF
TRBJ2-1	-	TRBV7-9	-	TGTGCCAGCAGCTTATCCCGGGTTTACAATGAGCAGTTCTTC	CASSLSRVYNEQFF
TRBJ1-4	-	TRBV6-5	few	TGTGCCAGCAGTTACAGAGGGGCGGGAGAAAAACTGTTTTTT	CASSYRGAGEKLFF
TRBJ1-2	-	TRBV6-5	-	TGTGCCAGCAGTTACTCGAACAGTGGGTACACCTTC	CASSYSNSGYTF
TRBJ2-1	-	TRBV11-3	many	TGTGCCAGCAGCTACATAAACCATGAGCAGTTCTTC	CASSYINHEQFF
TRBJ2-2	TRBD1	TRBV18	-	TGTGCCAGCTCACCTATATCGACAGGGGGCGCCTCCGGGGAGCTGTTTTTT	CASSPISTGGASGELFF
TRBJ2-7	-	TRBV21-1	-	TGTGCCAGCAGCCCGGGACAGGGACTCTACGAGCAGTACTTC	CASSPGQGLYEQYF
TRBJ2-3	-	TRBV24-1	-	TGTGCCACCAGTGATTTGGGGCAGGGGGGAGGCACAGATACGCAGTATTTT	CATSDLGQGGGTDTQYF
TRBJ1-1	-	TRBV5-4	-	TGTGCCAGCAGCTTGGGTTTAGGGGTTACGGACACTGAAGCTTTCTTT	CASSLGLGVTDTEAFF
TRBJ2-3	TRBD1	TRBV19	-	TGTGCCAGTAGTGAACAGGGGATAGATACGCAGTATTTT	CASSEQGIDTQYF
TRBJ1-1	TRBD1	TRBV27	-	TGTGCCAGCAGTTTATTCCGGACAGGGATGAACACTGAAGCTTTCTTT	CASSLFRTGMNTEAFF
TRBJ1-2	-	TRBV12-3/TRBV12-4	-	TGTGCCAGCAGCCTCGGACAGCATGGCTACACCTTC	CASSLGQHGYTF
TRBJ1-1	-	TRBV2	-	TGTGCCAGCTTTGACAGGACGAACACTGAAGCTTTCTTT	CASFDRTNTEAFF
TRBJ1-5	-	TRBV19	-	TGTGCCAGTAGGGAACGGCGGGGGGATGGCAATCAGCCCCAGCATTTT	CASRERRGDGNQPQHF
TRBJ1-1	-	TRBV11-3	-	TGTGCCAGCAGCTTAGGTCGGGCTGAAGCTTTCTTT	CASSLGRAEAFF
TRBJ2-7	-	TRBV27	-	TGTGCCAGCAGTGACTCAGGGAGGCAGACCTACGAGCAGTACTTC	CASSDSGRQTYEQYF
TRBJ1-5	TRBD1	TRBV19	-	TGTGCCAGTAGTATTCGGGACAGGGGTGGGCAGCCCCAGCATTTT	CASSIRDRGGQPQHF
TRBJ2-1	-	TRBV7-9	-	TGTGCCAGCAGCTTACAGGGAAATGAGCAGTTCTTC	CASSLQGNEQFF
TRBJ2-7	-	TRBV7-2	-	TGTGCCAGCAGCTTTGATCCCGGCTACGAGCAGTACTTC	CASSFDPGYEQYF
TRBJ2-4	-	TRBV6-2/TRBV6-3	few	TGTGCCAGCAGTTACAACAAAAACATTCAGTACTTC	CASSYNKNIQYF
TRBJ2-1	TRBD1	TRBV6-4	-	TGTGCCAGCAGTTTTTTGCCGGGACAGGGCTCCTACAATGAGCAGTTCTTC	CASSFLPGQGSYNEQFF
TRBJ1-1	-	TRBV11-1	-	TGTGCCAGCAGGCATGACAGTACTGAAGCTTTCTTT	CASRHDSTEAFF
TRBJ2-5	-	TRBV9	-	TGTGCCAGCAGCCCAGGAGTGGGGGCGGTCCAAGAGACCCAGTACTTC	CASSPGVGAVQETQYF
TRBJ2-1	-	TRBV12-3/TRBV12-4	-	TGTGCCAGCAGTTATTCCTTTCGGGATGAGCAGTTCTTC	CASSYSFRDEQFF
TRBJ2-5	-	TRBV18	many	TGTGCCAGCTCACCAGGAAACAGACAAGAGACCCAGTACTTC	CASSPGNRQETQYF
TRBJ1-1	-	TRBV28	-	TGTGCCAGCAGTTTAACAGGGACGACTGAAGCTTTCTTT	CASSLTGTTEAFF
TRBJ2-1	-	TRBV29-1	-	TGCAGCGTTGGTCTGGGGAATGAGCAGTTCTTC	CSVGLGNEQFF
TRBJ1-2	-	TRBV28	-	TGTGCCAGCAGTTTAAACCCCATAAGGGATGGCTACACCTTC	CASSLNPIRDGYTF
TRBJ2-7	-	TRBV28	-	TGTGCCAGCAGTTTGCGGTCGTCCTACGAGCAGTACTTC	CASSLRSSYEQYF
TRBJ1-6	-	TRBV5-4	few	TGTGCCAGCAGCTTGGACGGAGATAATTCACCCCTCCACTTT	CASSLDGDNSPLHF
TRBJ1-2	-	TRBV29-1	-	TGCAGCGTTACCCGGACAGAAAACTATGGCTACACCTTC	CSVTRTENYGYTF
TRBJ2-7	-	TRBV29-1	-	TGCAGCGTCTCCCGGACTGGTCCCTACGAGCAGTACTTC	CSVSRTGPYEQYF
TRBJ2-7	TRBD2	TRBV27	-	TGTGCCAGCAGTCCGCGGGGGTCGTCCTACGAGCAGTACTTC	CASSPRGSSYEQYF
TRBJ2-2	-	TRBV7-3	-	TGTGCCAGCAGCTTAGAAGGGTTCACCGGGGAGCTGTTTTTT	CASSLEGFTGELFF
TRBJ1-1	TRBD1	TRBV6-2/TRBV6-3	once	TGTGCCAGCAGTCCCCCGGGACAGGGAAGAGAAGCTTTCTTT	CASSPPGQGREAFF
TRBJ2-5	TRBD1	TRBV6-1	-	TGTGCCAGCAGTGACCAGGGTACAGGGGGCAGAGAGACCCAGTACTTC	CASSDQGTGGRETQYF
TRBJ1-4	-	TRBV7-2	-	TGTGCCAGCAGCTTAGTTTCGGGGGGGACTAATGAAAAACTGTTTTTT	CASSLVSGGTNEKLFF
TRBJ1-6	TRBD1	TRBV29-1	-	TGCAGCGCTGGACAGGGGAAGGATTCACCCCTCCACTTT	CSAGQGKDSPLHF
TRBJ1-1	TRBD1	TRBV14	-	TGTGCCAGCAGCCGCGGGACAGGGCGATTCATGAACACTGAAGCTTTCTTT	CASSRGTGRFMNTEAFF
TRBJ2-1	TRBD1	TRBV19	-	TGTGCCAGTAGTGGGGACAGGGCGTACAATGAGCAGTTCTTC	CASSGDRAYNEQFF
TRBJ1-1	-	TRBV28	-	TGTGCCAGCATCCGGATAGGCACTGAAGCTTTCTTT	CASIRIGTEAFF
TRBJ2-2	-	TRBV7-3	-	TGTGCCAGCGGCCAACCTTCCCGGGAGCTGTTTTTT	CASGQPSRELFF
TRBJ2-1	TRBD1	TRBV7-7	-	TGTGCTAGCAGCTTGGACAGGGGGACATACAATGAGCAGTTCTTC	CASSLDRGTYNEQFF
TRBJ1-5	-	TRBV10-3	-	TGTGCCATCAGTGAGTCCCATTTTGCACGGCCCAATCAGCCCCAGCATTTT	CAISESHFARPNQPQHF
TRBJ2-3	TRBD1	TRBV20-1	-	TGCAGTGCTAGTAGTGGGACAGACACAGATACGCAGTATTTT	CSASSGTDTDTQYF
TRBJ1-1	TRBD1	TRBV5-1	few	TGCGCCAGCAGCTTGGTCCAGGGGGCCACTGAAGCTTTCTTT	CASSLVQGATEAFF
TRBJ2-3	TRBD2	TRBV24-1	-	TGTGCCACCAGTGATTTGGCCCGGGGAGGGACAGATACGCAGTATTTT	CATSDLARGGTDTQYF
TRBJ1-3	-	TRBV30	-	TGTGCCTGGAGTGGTGTTGAGAGAAACACCATATATTTT	CAWSGVERNTIYF
TRBJ1-1	-	TRBV4-2	-	TGTGCCAGCAGCCAAGGTCCGGATTTGAACACTGAAGCTTTCTTT	CASSQGPDLNTEAFF
TRBJ1-2	-	TRBV25-1	-	TGTGCCAGCAGTGGGGGGATCTATGGCTACACCTTC	CASSGGIYGYTF
TRBJ2-7	-	TRBV5-6	-	TGTGCCAGCAGCTTGGACACCTGGGGAGAGCAGTACTTC	CASSLDTWGEQYF
TRBJ2-7	-	TRBV6-2/TRBV6-3	-	TGTGCCAGCAGCGACACCCGGCGCTACGAGCAGTACTTC	CASSDTRRYEQYF
TRBJ2-7	-	TRBV5-1	few	TGCGCCAGCAGCTTGGCCGGGGCCACCAGCTCCTACGAGCAGTACTTC	CASSLAGATSSYEQYF